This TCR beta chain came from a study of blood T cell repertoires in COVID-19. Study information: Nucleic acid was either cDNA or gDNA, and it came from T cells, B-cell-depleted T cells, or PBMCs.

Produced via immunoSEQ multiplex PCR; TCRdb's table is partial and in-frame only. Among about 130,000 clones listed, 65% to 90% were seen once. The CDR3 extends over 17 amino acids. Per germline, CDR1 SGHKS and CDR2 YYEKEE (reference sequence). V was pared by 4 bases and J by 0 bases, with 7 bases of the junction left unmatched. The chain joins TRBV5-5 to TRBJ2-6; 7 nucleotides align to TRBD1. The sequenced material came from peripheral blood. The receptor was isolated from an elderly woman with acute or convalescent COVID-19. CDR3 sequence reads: CASSTTGDSSGANVLTF. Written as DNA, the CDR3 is TGTGCCAGCAGCACCACAGGGGACAGCTCTGGGGCCAACGTCCTGACTTTC.